These 21 T cell receptor beta chains share one sample of origin, sequenced in a study of CD8+CD57+ T cells in acquired aplastic anemia listed by TCRdb under 2018. Sequencing instrument: Illumina HiSeq 2000. TCR beta VDJ combination and CDR3 sequence profiling used genomic DNA as the template. TCRdb ran its own pipeline on the public reads, namely fastp trimming at Q25 and MiXCR clone calling, and kept in-frame beta chains. Each CDR3 protein appears once, grouped with its most common genes and DNA. In this sample the table shows some 220,000 distinct CDR3 sequences, about a third of which occur a single time. The ten biggest clones cover more than 0.95% of the sample. The sample was sorted CD4+, CD8+, or CD8+CD57+ T cells (not recorded which) from PBMCs. The receptors derive from a human donor in good health, serving as a control.

The rearrangement joins TRBV7-2 to TRBJ2-7, with TRBD1 matching 7 bases. The CDR3 length is 15 residues. V lost 6 bases, J lost 1 base, and 9 bases stayed unmatched. CDR1 is SGHTA, CDR2 FQGNSA, per germline. As DNA, the CDR3 is TGTGCCAGCAGTTACTCCTTGACAGGGTCCTACGAGCAGTACTTC. Its translation: CASSYSLTGSYEQYF.

On this clonotype itself: This clone may be a read error of a much larger clone one base away. The chain carries TRBV20-1 and TRBJ1-1; no definite D call. Germline values: CDR1 DFQATT, CDR2 SNEGSKA (reference sequence). The CDR3 runs 10 residues. In nucleotides, the CDR3 is TGCAGTAATAATATCGATGAAGCTTCCTTT. This translates into CSNNIDEASF.

The chain carries TRBV5-1 and TRBJ2-1; 9 bases are a match to TRBD2. Trimming cost V 0 bases and J 4 bases; bases outside gene matches: 5. The CDR3 loop spans 16 amino acids. The V gene's germline CDR1 is SGHRS and CDR2 YFSETQ. The CDR3 spells CASSLEPAGGYNEQFF. CDR3 nucleotide sequence: TGCGCCAGCAGCTTGGAGCCAGCGGGGGGATACAATGAGCAGTTCTTC.

The V gene is TRBV4-2, the J gene TRBJ2-1, with 7 bases matching TRBD2. Trimming removed 4 bases from V and 0 bases from J; junction bases left unmatched: 3. The CDR3 is 15 amino acids. The V gene's germline CDR1 is LGHNA and CDR2 YNFKEQ. This CDR3 reads CASSPRGISYNEQFF. The CDR3 nucleotides read TGTGCCAGCAGCCCGCGGGGGATCTCCTACAATGAGCAGTTCTTC.

This clonotype was counted many times. The chain links TRBV6-5 to TRBJ1-2, with 8 bases identical to TRBD1. V gave up 1 base and J gave up 5 bases; unmatched junction bases: 0. This CDR3 region has 13 residues. Germline-derived CDR1 and CDR2 are MNHEY and SVGAGI. CDR3 region: CASSYYRGYGYTF. The CDR3 DNA follows: TGTGCCAGCAGTTACTACAGGGGGTATGGCTACACCTTC.

Regarding this clonotype: A much larger clone lies one base from this, so it may be a read error. This chain connects TRBV11-2 to TRBJ1-3, with D possibly matching TRBD1 (5 bases). Germline V gene data show CDR1 as SGHAT and CDR2 as FQNNGV. The CDR3 has 16 amino acids. This CDR3 is CVSSPTSTVSGNTIYF. The CDR3 coding sequence is TGTGTCAGCAGCCCTACATCGACAGTCTCTGGAAACACCATATATTTT.

This clonotype has a handful of counts. The gene calls are TRBV12-3 or TRBV12-4 and TRBJ2-1; no clear D. V shed 2 bases and J shed 6 bases, with 8 bases lying between them. The CDR3 sequence is 13 residues long. The chain's CDR3 is CASSLRRRNEQFF. The CDR3 DNA is TGTGCCAGCAGTTTACGTCGACGCAATGAGCAGTTCTTC.

This clonotype was seen a few times. Here the CDR3 reads CASSGDRGFISYNSPLHF. The CDR3, as DNA: TGTGCCAGCAGTGGGGACAGGGGATTTATTTCCTATAATTCACCCCTCCACTTT. The V gene is TRBV3-1, the J gene TRBJ1-6; TRBD1 agrees at 10 bases. The CDR3 extends over 18 amino acids. J lost 1 base, V lost 6 bases, and 9 bases had no gene match. Germline assignment: CDR1 LGHDT and CDR2 YNNKEL (reference sequence).

This clonotype showed up many times. The rearrangement joins TRBV14 to TRBJ2-1; 7 bases agree with TRBD2. The CDR3 consists of 15 residues. Germline CDR1 and CDR2: SGHDN and FVKESK. Trimming removed 5 bases from V and 2 bases from J; junction bases left unmatched: 6. The CDR3 DNA is TGTGCCAGCAGCGAGGCGGGAGCTACCTACAATGAGCAGTTCTTC. Protein product: CASSEAGATYNEQFF.

This clonotype was detected only a few times. A much larger clone differs from this one at a single base, so this may be a read error. This sequence joins TRBV20-1 and TRBJ1-2; maybe TRBD1 (5 bases). The germline CDR1 and CDR2 sequences are DFQATT and SNEGSKA (reference sequence). Trimming took off 3 bases at V and 3 bases at J, with 14 bases between the two ends. CDR3 size: 14 residues. This CDR3 is CSASSPGTYYGYTF. The CDR3 coding sequence is TGCAGTGCTAGTTCTCCAGGGACGTACTATGGCTACACCTTC.

The chain is built from TRBV2 and TRBJ2-6; D gene ambiguous. Germline-derived CDR1 and CDR2 are SNHLY and FYNNEI. The CDR3 has 13 amino acids. Trimming removed 7 bases at V and 4 bases at J, with 8 bases between. This chain's CDR3 is CASIRSGANVLTF. The DNA for the CDR3 is TGTGCCAGCATTAGGTCCGGGGCCAACGTCCTGACTTTC. Full variable domain (missing parts from reference TRBV2 and TRBJ2-6): EPEVTQTPSHQVTQMGQEVILRCVPISNHLYFYWYRQILGQKVEFLVSFYNNEISEKSEIFDDQFSVERPDGSNFTLKIRSTKLEDSAMYFCASIRSGANVLTFGAGSRLTVL.

This clonotype was detected many times. The rearrangement joins TRBV12-3 or TRBV12-4 to TRBJ1-1, with 8 bases aligning to TRBD1. V shed 6 bases and J 5 bases; nucleotides not matched to a gene: 8. CDR3 length: 14 residues. The chain's CDR3 is CASSPFTGGTEAFF. The CDR3, as DNA: TGTGCCAGCAGCCCATTTACAGGGGGAACTGAAGCTTTCTTT.

The J gene is TRBJ2-7, the V gene TRBV20-1, with D tentatively TRBD2 (6 bases). CDR3 length: 12 amino acids. Per the germline V gene, CDR1 is DFQATT and CDR2 is SNEGSKA (reference sequence). V lost 6 bases and J 6 bases, leaving 15 bases between the germline ends. The CDR3 DNA reads as TGCAGTGCCAACGGCGGGATCGTCGAGCAGTACTTC. Translation gives CSANGGIVEQYF.

For this clonotype: A much larger clonotype is one base distant, so this may be a read error. The rearrangement links TRBV11-1 to TRBJ2-1, with 8 bases lining up with TRBD2. This CDR3 contains 15 residues. From germline, CDR1 is SGHAT and CDR2 FQDESV (reference sequence). The CDR3 DNA reads TGTGTCAGCAGCAAAACTAGCGGCCTCTACAATGAGCAGTTCTTC. The encoded protein is CVSSKTSGLYNEQFF.

Only a few counts were recorded for this clonotype. The chain joins TRBV5-1 to TRBJ1-2, with a tentative D call TRBD1 (5 bases). There are 17 residues in the CDR3. V lost 3 bases, J lost 4 bases, and 22 bases lay in between. Germline lookup yields CDR1 SGHRS and CDR2 YFSETQ. The CDR3 DNA sequence: TGCGCCAGCAGCTCGCGGAAGGGGAATACGCCTTTCTATGGCTACACCTTC. The encoded protein is CASSSRKGNTPFYGYTF.

This clonotype was seen a few times. Sequence at one end of the junction differs from germline and may be a read error. The chain recombines TRBV10-3 with TRBJ2-2; D gene unclear. The CDR3 has 14 residues. Germline V CDR1 and CDR2: ENHRY, SYGVKD. The CDR3 sequence is CASSSGLNTGELFF. The DNA for the CDR3 is TGTGCCAGCAGTTCTGGGTTGAACACCGGGGAGCTGTTTTTT.

In its sample, this clonotype was seen many times. This chain connects TRBV29-1 to TRBJ1-2; D call uncertain. There are 14 residues in the CDR3. The germline V gene has CDR1 SQVTM and CDR2 ANQGSEA. V lost 3 bases and J 6 bases, leaving 17 bases between the germline ends. The CDR3, as DNA: TGCAGCGTTGACGGCCCCACGTTTAGGAATGGCTACACCTTC. This encodes CSVDGPTFRNGYTF.

Concerning this clonotype itself: The junction departs from germline at one end; a sequencing error may be responsible. The CDR3 is CASGYGGRTYNEQFF. CDR3 nucleotides: TGTGCCAGCGGTTACGGCGGGAGAACTTACAATGAGCAGTTCTTC. The chain uses TRBV6-5 and TRBJ2-1; 7 bases are a match to TRBD2. There are 15 residues in the CDR3. CDR1 is MNHEY and CDR2 is SVGAGI in the germline V gene.

At least ten counts were recorded for this clonotype. CDR3 amino acids: CASKQWQLYEQYF. CDR3 DNA sequence: TGTGCCAGTAAACAATGGCAGCTGTACGAGCAGTACTTC. This sequence joins TRBV2 and TRBJ2-7; D is unresolved. V was clipped by 9 bases and J by 4 bases, with 16 bases between them. CDR3 length: 13 amino acids. The germline V gene has CDR1 SNHLY and CDR2 FYNNEI.

This chain connects TRBV4-1 to TRBJ1-1; D is ambiguous. V was pared by 1 base and J by 13 bases, with 10 bases between. This CDR3 has 11 residues. Germline V CDR1 and CDR2: MGHRA, YSYEKL. The CDR3 spells CASSQVKDLFF. Here the CDR3 DNA reads TGCGCCAGCAGCCAAGTCAAAGACCTTTTCTTT.

About this clonotype: Relative to the germline gene, one junction end is altered; a read error may explain this. The chain links TRBV7-2 to TRBJ1-1; D gene unclear. Germline lookup yields CDR1 SGHTA and CDR2 FQGNSA. The CDR3 spans 17 residues. CDR3 in amino acids: CASSHESQAASNTEAFF. The DNA for the CDR3 is TGCGCCAGCAGCCATGAAAGCCAGGCGGCGTCCAACACTGAAGCTTTCTTT.